These T cell receptor beta chains were read from a single sample in a study of cytomegalovirus exposure and HLA in healthy donors. Sequencing used immunoSEQ multiplex PCR; TCRdb keeps in-frame clones, though not all of them. The sample gives approximately 150,000 clones, 84% of which show up once; roughly 10% is in the top ten. The sample taken for sequencing was PBMCs. The receptors originated from a man younger than 45 in good health and CMV-seropositive. CDR3s include the opening cysteine and the closing phenylalanine or tryptophan. The D gene is left open where the match is weak. Clone size is stated in some rows and not others, as once, few, many or a class when expanded.

>TRBV19|.|TRBD2|TRBJ2-7
CASSSQREYEQYF
TGTGCCAGTAGTAGTCAGCGGGAGTACGAGCAGTACTTC
>TRBV27|.|.|TRBJ2-3
CASTPGEGRGDTQYF
TGTGCCAGCACCCCGGGTGAGGGCCGGGGAGATACGCAGTATTTT
>TRBV11-2|.|TRBD1|TRBJ2-7
CASSLQGATLHEQYF
TGTGCCAGCAGCTTACAGGGGGCGACGTTACACGAGCAGTACTTC
>TRBV6-5|once|.|TRBJ2-5
CASKDWGQAQETQYF
TGTGCCAGCAAGGACTGGGGGCAGGCCCAAGAGACCCAGTACTTC
>TRBV7-2|.|TRBD1|TRBJ1-3
CASSRTGGSSGNTIYF
TGTGCCAGCAGCAGGACAGGGGGAAGCTCTGGAAACACCATATATTTT
>TRBV10-3|.|.|TRBJ1-3
CAISEGLGNTIYF
TGTGCCATCAGTGAGGGCTTAGGAAACACCATATATTTT
>TRBV7-9|once|.|TRBJ2-1
CASSGGGVGNEQFF
TGTGCCAGCAGCGGAGGTGGGGTGGGCAATGAGCAGTTCTTC
>TRBV6-5|.|.|TRBJ1-2
CASSYGRERGYTF
TGTGCCAGCAGTTACGGCAGGGAAAGAGGCTACACCTTC
>TRBV7-8|.|.|TRBJ2-2
CATKGGNVFTGELFF
TGTGCCACAAAAGGGGGAAATGTGTTCACCGGGGAGCTGTTTTTT
>TRBV2|once|.|TRBJ2-5
CASSDHFRGKETQYF
TGTGCCAGCAGTGATCATTTTAGGGGGAAGGAGACCCAGTACTTC
>TRBV5-4|.|.|TRBJ1-1
CASSRRGRMNTEAFF
TGTGCCAGCAGCCGTCGTGGCCGAATGAACACTGAAGCTTTCTTT
>TRBV27|.|.|TRBJ2-5
CASRVGHQTGTQYF
TGTGCCAGCAGAGTCGGACACCAGACCGGGACCCAGTACTTC
>TRBV5-1|.|.|TRBJ2-5
CASSLGREETQYF
TGCGCCAGCAGCTTGGGCAGGGAAGAGACCCAGTACTTC
>TRBV30|.|TRBD1|TRBJ1-2
CAWSYPGQGNYGYTF
TGTGCCTGGAGTTACCCGGGACAGGGCAACTATGGCTACACCTTC
>TRBV5-1|.|TRBD1|TRBJ2-7
CASSEGTGSYYEQYF
TGCGCCAGCAGCGAAGGGACAGGATCTTACTACGAGCAGTACTTC
>TRBV18|once|.|TRBJ2-2
CASSPRQNTGELFF
TGTGCCAGCTCACCACGTCAGAACACCGGGGAGCTGTTTTTT
>TRBV7-2|.|TRBD1|TRBJ1-6
CASSPRTGHHNSPLHF
TGTGCCAGCAGCCCGCGGACAGGACACCATAATTCACCCCTCCACTTT
>TRBV7-2|.|.|TRBJ1-5
CASSSLGVADRNQPQHF
TGTGCCAGCAGTAGCTTAGGGGTAGCGGATCGCAATCAGCCCCAGCATTTT
>TRBV28|.|.|TRBJ1-2
CTAGPKNYGYTF
TGTACTGCGGGACCGAAGAACTATGGCTACACCTTC
>TRBV29-1|.|TRBD1|TRBJ1-2
CSVNTGTGESGYTF
TGCAGCGTTAACACCGGGACAGGGGAATCGGGCTACACCTTC
>TRBV2|.|.|TRBJ1-1
CASSGVMRMNTEAFF
TGTGCCAGCAGTGGCGTAATGAGGATGAACACTGAAGCTTTCTTT
>TRBV6-6|.|TRBD1|TRBJ1-1
CASSWDRLNTEAFF
TGTGCCAGCAGTTGGGACAGGTTGAACACTGAAGCTTTCTTT
>TRBV6-6|.|.|TRBJ2-7
CASSYPRDEQYF
TGTGCCAGCAGTTACCCCCGCGACGAGCAGTACTTC
>TRBV14|.|TRBD1|TRBJ1-3
CASSQDATGSPGNTIYF
TGTGCCAGCAGCCAAGATGCGACAGGGTCCCCTGGAAACACCATATATTTT
>TRBV13|.|.|TRBJ2-7
CASSRGQSAYEQYF
TGTGCCAGCAGCCGGGGACAATCGGCTTACGAGCAGTACTTC
>TRBV20-1|.|.|TRBJ2-7
CSAPDTGEQYF
TGCAGTGCTCCTGACACCGGCGAGCAGTACTTC
>TRBV4-2|few|TRBD1|TRBJ2-7
CASSQAGTETYEQYF
TGTGCCAGCAGCCAAGCCGGGACAGAAACCTACGAGCAGTACTTC
>TRBV9|.|.|TRBJ2-7
CASSVGLVGYEQYF
TGTGCCAGCAGCGTAGGACTAGTCGGATACGAGCAGTACTTC
>TRBV29-1|.|.|TRBJ2-5
CSVDQGQETQYF
TGCAGCGTTGATCAGGGCCAAGAGACCCAGTACTTC
>TRBV19|.|.|TRBJ1-5
CASSQTAAQPQHF
TGTGCCAGTAGCCAGACAGCAGCTCAGCCCCAGCATTTT
>TRBV5-5|.|TRBD1|TRBJ1-6
CASSFGQGDSPLHF
TGTGCCAGCAGTTTTGGACAGGGGGACTCACCCCTCCACTTT
>TRBV30|.|.|TRBJ2-3
CAWGSFRDTQYF
TGTGCCTGGGGTAGTTTCCGAGATACGCAGTATTTT
>TRBV18|.|.|TRBJ1-2
CASCPKESHGYTF
TGTGCCAGCTGTCCTAAGGAGTCTCATGGCTACACCTTC
>TRBV7-9|.|TRBD1|TRBJ1-6
CASSPGGGLTNSPLHF
TGTGCCAGCAGTCCGGGAGGGGGCCTCACTAATTCACCCCTCCACTTT
>TRBV5-1|.|TRBD1|TRBJ1-4
CASSLGTGKEKLFF
TGCGCCAGCAGCTTGGGGACAGGGAAGGAAAAACTGTTTTTT
>TRBV7-2|.|TRBD1|TRBJ2-7
CASSSLGQGYEQYF
TGTGCCAGCAGCTCCCTAGGACAGGGCTACGAGCAGTACTTC
>TRBV5-5|.|TRBD1|TRBJ2-2
CASSLQGDGELFF
TGTGCCAGCAGCCTCCAGGGGGACGGGGAGCTGTTTTTT
>TRBV7-9|.|.|TRBJ1-2
CASSSGYPQDTGIGGYTF
TGTGCCAGCAGCTCCGGGTACCCCCAAGACACAGGGATAGGTGGCTACACCTTC
>TRBV10-3|.|.|TRBJ1-5
CAISEEAGLNQPQHF
TGTGCCATCAGTGAGGAAGCAGGGCTTAATCAGCCCCAGCATTTT
>TRBV7-3|.|TRBD2|TRBJ2-5
CASSPSGAQETQYF
TGTGCCAGCAGCCCCAGCGGGGCCCAAGAGACCCAGTACTTC
>TRBV25-1|.|TRBD1|TRBJ2-2
CASSGQDRRNTGELFF
TGTGCCAGCAGTGGACAGGACAGGCGGAACACCGGGGAGCTGTTTTTT